This entry describes one T cell receptor beta chain. It has no known antigen specificity. The input lacks base qualities; no much larger clone sits a single base away. V has 0 bases trimmed and J has 6 bases trimmed; junction bases matching no gene number 2. CDR1 SGHRS and CDR2 YFSETQ are derived from the germline V gene. Taken from cysteine to phenylalanine, the CDR3 has 14 residues. Only CDR3 DNA remains: 42 bases, in frame from the first base. In the prospective study, participants were about 18 to 95 years old, resided in approximately 22 geographic areas of the United States, and were enrolled through a virtual design. In the prospective study, cohorts were assigned on the basis of participant-reported clinical history obtained from a screening survey and a study questionnaire. For ImmuneRACE Cohort 3, a participant was defined as recovered based on two consecutive negative NP/OP PCR tests, clearance by a healthcare professional, or resolution of symptoms. Mobile phlebotomists in the prospective study collected whole blood, serum and a nasopharyngeal or oropharyngeal swab from every participant. Participants in the prospective study had the option to provide additional blood draws and questionnaires over a 2-month period. Before DNA extraction, prospective study blood samples were shipped either frozen or at room temperature.

The sample belongs to a study of blood T cell repertoires in COVID-19 (dated by TCRdb to about 2020). With regard to the full study: Samples covering the acute and convalescent phases of COVID-19 were provided by collaborators in the United States, Italy and Spain. A de-identified subject ID, COVID-19 status, age in years and sex were almost always included in the sample metadata. The prospective study material was composed of cDNA or gDNA derived from T cells, B-cell-depleted T cells, or PBMCs. Samples came from the ongoing ImmuneRACE study (first 160 participants) plus 1,254 subjects from 6 global collaborators. The dataset comprised deeply sampled blood TCRbeta repertoires from subjects exposed to, actively infected with, or recovered from COVID-19. The repertoires were released in a freely available public database intended as a resource for research on the immune response to SARS-CoV-2. Where HLA class I and class II types were available, the types were taken from metadata supplied by the sample provider, not from assay-based typing. Here is what the overall study found, with its caveats: Clinical and demographic metadata were provided uncurated, with the amount varying by source and participant.

The immunoSEQ Assay, a bias-controlled multiplex PCR, was used to amplify TCRbeta CDR3 regions from genomic DNA. Turning to the authors' computational methods: Within the assay, amplification of reference gene primers was used to estimate how many nucleated cells each sample contained. Sequence reads were collapsed and filtered to measure the absolute abundance of every unique TCRbeta CDR3 rearrangement. For each sample, productive Simpson clonality was calculated as the square root of Simpson's diversity index over productive rearrangements. TCRdb obtained this table from immuneACCESS and retained in-frame rearrangements with V and J assigned. These tables miss some clones; where compared with another copy, unresolved V genes account for less than half of the shortfall, and the remainder is unexplained. That table furnishes V, J and clone size, whereas the DNA furnished D and trimming. In this sample the table shows about 170,000 clones, about 91% of which occur a single time. Roughly 0.82% of the sample lies in the top ten.

Source material: PBMCs or T cells enriched from blood (not recorded which). The source of this sequence is a woman between 18 and 29 years old who had recovered from COVID-19. The chain was built from TRBV5-1 and TRBJ2-2; 7 central bases correspond to TRBD2. The CDR3 corresponds to CASSLAGGPGELFF. Here is the DNA: TGCGCCAGCAGCTTGGCGGGAGGCCCCGGGGAGCTGTTTTTT.